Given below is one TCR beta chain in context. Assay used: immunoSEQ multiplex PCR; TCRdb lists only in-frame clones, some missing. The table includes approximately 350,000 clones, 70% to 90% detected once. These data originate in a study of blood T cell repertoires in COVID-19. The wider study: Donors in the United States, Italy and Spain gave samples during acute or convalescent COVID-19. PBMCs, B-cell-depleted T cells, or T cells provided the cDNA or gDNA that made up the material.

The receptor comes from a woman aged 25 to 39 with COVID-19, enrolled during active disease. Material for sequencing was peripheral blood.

The CDR3 spells CASSPGGRTWTGDTQYF. The DNA for the CDR3 is TGCGCCAGCAGCCCGGGAGGGCGGACTTGGACGGGCGATACGCAGTATTTT. The V gene is TRBV4-3, the J gene TRBJ2-3, with 8 bases aligning to TRBD2. The junction had 15 bases not matched to a gene; V was cut back by 4 bases and J by 6 bases. CDR3 length: 17 amino acids. Germline assignment: CDR1 LGHNA and CDR2 YSLEER.